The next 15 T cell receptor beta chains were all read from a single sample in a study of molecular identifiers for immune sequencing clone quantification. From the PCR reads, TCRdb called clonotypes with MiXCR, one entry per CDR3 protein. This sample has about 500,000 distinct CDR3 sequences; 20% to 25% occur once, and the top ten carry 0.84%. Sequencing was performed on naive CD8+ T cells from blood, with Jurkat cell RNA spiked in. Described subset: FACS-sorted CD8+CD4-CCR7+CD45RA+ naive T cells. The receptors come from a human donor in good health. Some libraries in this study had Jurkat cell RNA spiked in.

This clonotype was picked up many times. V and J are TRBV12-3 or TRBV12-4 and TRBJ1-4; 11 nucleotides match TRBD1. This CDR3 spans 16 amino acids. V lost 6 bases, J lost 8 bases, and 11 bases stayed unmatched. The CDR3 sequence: CASRDGPGQGEEKLFF. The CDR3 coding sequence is TGTGCCAGCAGAGATGGTCCGGGACAGGGGGAGGAAAAACTGTTTTTT.

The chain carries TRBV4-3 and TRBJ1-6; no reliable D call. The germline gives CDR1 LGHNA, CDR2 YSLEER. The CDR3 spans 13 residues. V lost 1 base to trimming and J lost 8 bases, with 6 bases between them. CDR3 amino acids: CASSQGADSPLHF. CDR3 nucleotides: TGCGCCAGCAGCCAAGGGGCGGATTCACCCCTCCACTTT.

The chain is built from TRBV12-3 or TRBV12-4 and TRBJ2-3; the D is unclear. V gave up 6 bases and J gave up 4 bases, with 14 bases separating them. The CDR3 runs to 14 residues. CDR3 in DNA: TGTGCCAGCAGGTCCCCCGTAGGGCCAGATACGCAGTATTTT. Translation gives CASRSPVGPDTQYF.

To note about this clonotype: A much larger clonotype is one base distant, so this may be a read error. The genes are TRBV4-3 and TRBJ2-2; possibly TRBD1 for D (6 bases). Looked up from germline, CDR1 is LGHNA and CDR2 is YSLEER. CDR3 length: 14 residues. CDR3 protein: CASSQNTGTGELSF. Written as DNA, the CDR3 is TGCGCCAGCAGCCAGAACACAGGGACCGGGGAGCTGTCTTTT.

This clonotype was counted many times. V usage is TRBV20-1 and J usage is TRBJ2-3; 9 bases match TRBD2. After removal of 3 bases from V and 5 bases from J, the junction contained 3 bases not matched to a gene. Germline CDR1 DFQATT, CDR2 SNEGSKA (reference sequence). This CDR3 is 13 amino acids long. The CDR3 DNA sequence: TGCAGTGCTAGGCGGGAGGGAAGAGATACGCAGTATTTT. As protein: CSARREGRDTQYF.

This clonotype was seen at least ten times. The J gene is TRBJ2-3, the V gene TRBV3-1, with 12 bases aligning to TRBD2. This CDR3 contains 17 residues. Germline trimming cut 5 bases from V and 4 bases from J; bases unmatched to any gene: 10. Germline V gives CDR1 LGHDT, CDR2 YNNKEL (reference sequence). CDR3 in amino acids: CASSALKLAGGADTQYF. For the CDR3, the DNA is TGTGCCAGCAGCGCTTTAAAACTAGCGGGAGGCGCAGATACGCAGTATTTT.

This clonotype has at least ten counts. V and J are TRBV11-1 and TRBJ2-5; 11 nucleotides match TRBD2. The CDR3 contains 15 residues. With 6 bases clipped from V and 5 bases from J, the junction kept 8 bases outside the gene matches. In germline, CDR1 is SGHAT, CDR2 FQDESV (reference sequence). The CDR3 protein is CASSQTSGMGETQYF. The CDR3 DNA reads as TGTGCCAGCAGTCAGACTAGCGGGATGGGTGAGACCCAGTACTTC.

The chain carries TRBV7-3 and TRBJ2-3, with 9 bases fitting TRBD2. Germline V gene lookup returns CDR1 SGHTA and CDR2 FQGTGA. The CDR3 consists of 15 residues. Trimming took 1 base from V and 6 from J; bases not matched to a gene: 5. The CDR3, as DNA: TGTGCCAGCAGCTTAATCGGCGGGAGGGGTGATACGCAGTATTTT. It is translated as CASSLIGGRGDTQYF.

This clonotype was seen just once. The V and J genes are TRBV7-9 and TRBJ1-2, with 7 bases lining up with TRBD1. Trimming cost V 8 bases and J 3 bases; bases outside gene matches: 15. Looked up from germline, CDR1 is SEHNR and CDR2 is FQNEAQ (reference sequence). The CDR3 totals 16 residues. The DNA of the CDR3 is TGTGCCAGCGGCTCATCCACGGACAGGCCAGACTATGGCTACACCTTC. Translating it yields CASGSSTDRPDYGYTF.

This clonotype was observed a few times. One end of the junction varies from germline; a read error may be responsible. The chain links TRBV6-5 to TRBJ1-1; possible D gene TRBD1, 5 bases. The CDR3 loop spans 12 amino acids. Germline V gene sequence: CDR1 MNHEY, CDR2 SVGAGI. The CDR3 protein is CASSSGHFEVVF. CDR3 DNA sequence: TGTGCCAGCAGCTCCGGACACTTTGAAGTTGTCTTT.

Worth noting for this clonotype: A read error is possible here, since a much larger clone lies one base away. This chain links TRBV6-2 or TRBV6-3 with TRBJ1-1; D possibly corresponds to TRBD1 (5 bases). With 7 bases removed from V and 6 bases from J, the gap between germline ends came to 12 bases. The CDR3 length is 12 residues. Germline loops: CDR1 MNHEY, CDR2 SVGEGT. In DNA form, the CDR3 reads TGTGCCAGCAAGCCAGCAGGGTCTGAAGCTTTCTTT. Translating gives CASKPAGSEAFF.

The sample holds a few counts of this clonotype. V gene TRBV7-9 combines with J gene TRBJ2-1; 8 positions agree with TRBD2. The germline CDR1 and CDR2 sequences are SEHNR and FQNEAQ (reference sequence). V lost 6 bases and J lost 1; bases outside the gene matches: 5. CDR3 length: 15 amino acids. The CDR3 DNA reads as TGTGCCAGCAGAGGACTAGCTCGGTCCTACAATGAGCAGTTCTTC. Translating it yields CASRGLARSYNEQFF.

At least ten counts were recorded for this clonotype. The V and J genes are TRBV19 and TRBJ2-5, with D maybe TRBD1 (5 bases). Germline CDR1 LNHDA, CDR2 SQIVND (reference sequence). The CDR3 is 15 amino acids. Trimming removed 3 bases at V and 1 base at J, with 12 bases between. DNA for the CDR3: TGTGCCAGTAGTATCGCTGACAGTATCCAAGAGACCCAGTACTTC. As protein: CASSIADSIQETQYF.

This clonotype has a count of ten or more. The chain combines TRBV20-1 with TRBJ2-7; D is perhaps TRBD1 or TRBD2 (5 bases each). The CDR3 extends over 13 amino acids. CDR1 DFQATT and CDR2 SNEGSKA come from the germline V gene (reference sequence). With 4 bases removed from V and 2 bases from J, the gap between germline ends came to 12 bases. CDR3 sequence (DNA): TGCAGTGCTACCGGGACGGAAGCCTACGAGCAGTACTTC. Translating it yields CSATGTEAYEQYF.

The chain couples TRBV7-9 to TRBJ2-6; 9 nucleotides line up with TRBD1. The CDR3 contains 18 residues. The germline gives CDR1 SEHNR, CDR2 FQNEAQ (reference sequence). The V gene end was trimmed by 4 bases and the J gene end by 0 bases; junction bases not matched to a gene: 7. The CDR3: CASSSPGQGLSGANVLTF. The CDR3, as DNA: TGTGCCAGCAGCTCTCCGGGACAGGGACTCTCTGGGGCCAACGTCCTGACTTTC.